Following are 22 T cell receptor beta chains from one sample sequenced in a study of blood T cell repertoires in COVID-19. TCRdb's table, derived via immunoSEQ multiplex PCR, lists solely in-frame clones and lacks some. The data hold around 80,000 clones, with less than 90% observed a single time. The material sequenced was peripheral blood. The receptor set was obtained from a human donor in a cohort sampled during active COVID-19.

The J gene is TRBJ2-7, the V gene TRBV6-5; the D gene is possibly TRBD2 (6 bases). V lost 0 bases and J 4 bases, leaving 13 bases between the germline ends. From germline, CDR1 is MNHEY and CDR2 SVGAGI. The CDR3 length is 15 residues. The CDR3 protein is CASSYSSGRIYEQYF. Written as DNA, the CDR3 is TGTGCCAGCAGTTACTCGTCAGGGAGGATTTACGAGCAGTACTTC.

This chain links TRBV20-1 with TRBJ1-3, with D tentatively TRBD1 (5 bases). Trimming removed 3 bases at V and 1 base at J, with 16 bases between. Germline CDR1 is DFQATT and CDR2 is SNEGSKA (reference sequence). CDR3 length: 16 amino acids. CDR3 bases: TGCAGTGCTAGTCCCGGGACCCGGGAGTCTGGAAACACCATATATTTT. Protein product: CSASPGTRESGNTIYF.

V gene TRBV6-4 combines with J gene TRBJ1-2; D ambiguous. Trimming took 5 bases from V and 5 from J, leaving 18 bases between them. In germline, CDR1 is MRHNA, CDR2 SNTAGT. The CDR3 is made up of 15 amino acids. The CDR3 DNA is TGTGCCAGCAGTCCCGGGGATCCTGCGAGTTATGGCTACACCTTC. Amino acid sequence: CASSPGDPASYGYTF.

The chain uses TRBV2 and TRBJ1-3; 8 bases line up with TRBD1. CDR1 is SNHLY, CDR2 FYNNEI, per germline. The ends lost 10 bases at V and 0 bases at J; junction bases unmatched: 17. The CDR3 is 18 amino acids. The DNA for the CDR3 is TGTGCCACCATCCGGGACAGGACTAACCTACCCTCTGGAAACACCATATATTTT. As protein: CATIRDRTNLPSGNTIYF. The entire variable domain, with the rest obtained from reference TRBV2 and TRBJ1-3, is as follows: EPEVTQTPSHQVTQMGQEVILRCVPISNHLYFYWYRQILGQKVEFLVSFYNNEISEKSEIFDDQFSVERPDGSNFTLKIRSTKLEDSAMYFCATIRDRTNLPSGNTIYFGEGSWLTVV.

This clone was seen once. The V gene is TRBV2, the J gene TRBJ2-1, with TRBD2 identical over 7 bases. CDR1 is SNHLY, CDR2 FYNNEI, per germline. The V segment lost 2 bases and the J segment 0 bases; nucleotides outside the gene matches: 7. The CDR3 length is 17 residues. The CDR3 DNA sequence: TGTGCCAGCAGTGAAATCCCTAGCGGCAGCTCCTACAATGAGCAGTTCTTC. Translated, it gives CASSEIPSGSSYNEQFF.

V gene TRBV9 combines with J gene TRBJ2-1; D possibly corresponds to TRBD1 (5 bases). The CDR3 is 13 residues long. Trimming pared 0 bases from V and 10 bases from J, leaving 11 bases between. Germline V gives CDR1 SGDLS, CDR2 YYNGEE. CDR3 sequence reads: CASSVAGLGEQFF. DNA for the CDR3: TGTGCCAGCAGCGTAGCAGGGCTTGGCGAGCAGTTCTTC.

The chain links TRBV19 to TRBJ2-3; 11 bases map to TRBD1. The CDR3 length is 15 residues. Germline V CDR1 and CDR2: LNHDA, SQIVND (reference sequence). V was clipped by 5 bases and J by 4 bases; unmatched bases: 5. DNA of the CDR3: TGTGCCAGTAGTTCCGGGACAGGGGGATCAGATACGCAGTATTTT. Translated: CASSSGTGGSDTQYF. The full variable domain, rest sourced from reference TRBV19 and TRBJ2-3, is DGGITQSPKYLFRKEGQNVTLSCEQNLNHDAMYWYRQDPGQGLRLIYYSQIVNDFQKGDIAEGYSVSREKKESFPLTVTSAQKNPTAFYLCASSSGTGGSDTQYFGPGTRLTVL.

The chain links TRBV9 to TRBJ2-3; 10 nucleotides line up with TRBD2. This CDR3 is built from 14 residues. Losses at the gene ends were 4 bases for V and 6 bases for J; bases not matched to a gene: 5. Germline CDR1 SGDLS, CDR2 YYNGEE. The CDR3 protein is CASSLSGGSDTQYF. The DNA for the CDR3 is TGTGCCAGCAGCCTTAGCGGGGGGAGTGATACGCAGTATTTT.

The chain couples TRBV5-1 to TRBJ1-4, with 8 bases aligning to TRBD1. J lost 2 bases, V lost 7 bases, and 10 bases had no gene match. The CDR3 has 16 amino acids. CDR1 is SGHRS, CDR2 YFSETQ, per germline. The CDR3 sequence is CASRTVYRGTNEKLFF. The CDR3 nucleotides read TGCGCCAGCCGAACCGTGTACAGGGGGACTAATGAAAAACTGTTTTTT.

The chain recombines TRBV28 with TRBJ1-5; 9 bases are shared with TRBD1. With V trimmed by 5 bases and J by 4 bases, 15 bases remained unmatched. From germline, CDR1 is MDHEN and CDR2 SYDVKM. The CDR3 is 18 residues long. CDR3 coding DNA: TGTGCCAGCAGTCTAATTAGACTGGACAGGGGCAGGAATCAGCCCCAGCATTTT. It yields the protein CASSLIRLDRGRNQPQHF.

The V gene is TRBV18, the J gene TRBJ2-7; D is perhaps TRBD2 (5 bases). This CDR3 has 14 residues. CDR1 and CDR2 (germline): KGHSH, LQKENI. V was pared by 0 bases and J by 2 bases, with 8 bases between. The CDR3 region is CASSPPMGAYEQYF. CDR3 coding DNA: TGTGCCAGCTCACCACCGATGGGAGCCTACGAGCAGTACTTC.

This clone occurred a few times. The chain links TRBV5-1 to TRBJ2-7, with 7 bases lining up with TRBD1. After removal of 7 bases from V and 2 bases from J, the junction contained 9 bases not matched to a gene. The CDR3 spans 14 residues. Germline V gene data show CDR1 as SGHRS and CDR2 as YFSETQ. In nucleotides, the CDR3 is TGCGCCAGCGGCCCGGGACAGTTAACCTACGAGCAGTACTTC. This codes for CASGPGQLTYEQYF.

This clone was detected a few times. The rearrangement joins TRBV27 to TRBJ1-5; D is undetermined. The CDR3 length is 15 residues. Germline-derived CDR1 and CDR2 are MNHEY and SMNVEV (reference sequence). V was pared by 3 bases and J by 1 base, with 10 bases between. For the CDR3, the DNA is TGTGCCAGCAGTTTCGGCGGCCAGAGCAATCAGCCCCAGCATTTT. This encodes CASSFGGQSNQPQHF.

The chain links TRBV24-1 to TRBJ2-7, with D tentatively TRBD2 (6 bases). Trimming left V 5 bases short and J 3 bases short, with 13 bases between. The germline gives CDR1 KGHDR, CDR2 SFDVKD. CDR3 length equals 14 residues. In DNA form, the CDR3 reads TGTGCCACCAGTGCTACCGGGACTGGCTACGAGCAGTACTTC. Translating gives CATSATGTGYEQYF.

The V gene is TRBV5-1, the J gene TRBJ1-6; possibly TRBD1 for D (5 bases). V was shortened by 7 bases and J by 6 bases, with 20 bases between the two germline ends. Germline CDR1 and CDR2: SGHRS and YFSETQ. The CDR3 loop spans 16 amino acids. The CDR3 loop reads CASRLGQGSVNSPLHF. CDR3 in DNA: TGCGCCAGCCGCCTGGGGCAGGGTTCGGTTAATTCACCCCTCCACTTT. The full variable domain, rest sourced from reference TRBV5-1 and TRBJ1-6, is KAGVTQTPRYLIKTRGQQVTLSCSPISGHRSVSWYQQTPGQGLQFLFEYFSETQRNKGNFPGRFSGRQFSNSRSEMNVSTLELGDSALYLCASRLGQGSVNSPLHFGNGTRLTVT.

This sequence joins TRBV6-6 and TRBJ1-6; possible D gene TRBD1, 6 bases. Germline V gives CDR1 MNHNY, CDR2 SVGAGI (reference sequence). CDR3 length: 15 amino acids. Trimming cost V 0 bases and J 9 bases, with 12 bases left between them. CDR3 nucleotides: TGTGCCAGCAGTTACTCAACAGGGAGAGGTTCACCCCTCCACTTT. Translation gives CASSYSTGRGSPLHF.

This chain links TRBV5-5 with TRBJ2-5; a weak D match, TRBD2 (6 bases). CDR1 SGHKS and CDR2 YYEKEE come from the germline V gene (reference sequence). The V end lost 0 bases, the J end lost 3 bases, and 12 bases lay between the germline ends. The CDR3 is 15 amino acids. CDR3 in amino acids: CASSLVAGGEETQYF. The CDR3 bases are TGTGCCAGCAGCTTGGTTGCGGGCGGGGAAGAGACCCAGTACTTC.

The chain joins TRBV29-1 to TRBJ2-5, with TRBD1 matching over 9 bases. This CDR3 has 14 residues. CDR1 and CDR2 (germline): SQVTM, ANQGSEA. V lost 7 bases and J lost 4; bases outside the gene matches: 10. CDR3 coding DNA: TGCAGCGGTATCCCGGGACAGGGTTTAGAGACCCAGTACTTC. Protein: CSGIPGQGLETQYF. Full variable domain (remainder filled in from reference TRBV29-1 and TRBJ2-5): SAVISQKPSRDICQRGTSLTIQCQVDSQVTMMFWYRQQPGQSLTLIATANQGSEATYESGFVIDKFPISRPNLTFSTLTVSNMSPEDSSIYLCSGIPGQGLETQYFGPGTRLLVL.

The chain uses TRBV3-1 (or the pseudogene TRBV3-2) and TRBJ2-2; D unresolved. CDR3 length: 14 amino acids. Germline CDR1 reads LGHDT; CDR2 reads YNNKEL (reference sequence). V lost 5 bases and J lost 4, with 11 bases in between. The CDR3 loop reads CASSYARGTGELFF. The CDR3 bases are TGTGCCAGCAGCTATGCAAGAGGCACCGGGGAGCTGTTTTTT.

The rearrangement joins TRBV27 to TRBJ1-5; TRBD1 is a possible D gene (5 bases). The germline V gene has CDR1 MNHEY and CDR2 SMNVEV (reference sequence). The V end was cut by 5 bases, the J end by 4 bases, with 15 bases between. The CDR3 spans 15 residues. The CDR3 here is CASSPTPGDNQPQHF. CDR3 sequence (DNA): TGTGCCAGCAGTCCCACCCCGGGGGATAATCAGCCCCAGCATTTT.

This clone has just one count. This chain joins TRBV28 and TRBJ1-3; the match to TRBD1 covers 7 bases. The V and J ends lost 6 bases and 3 bases, in that order; junction bases with no gene match: 8. The CDR3 has 15 amino acids. CDR1 and CDR2 (germline): MDHEN, SYDVKM. CDR3 amino acids: CASRAQGRSGNTIYF. CDR3 nucleotides: TGTGCCAGCAGAGCACAGGGGCGCAGTGGAAACACCATATATTTT.

The rearrangement links TRBV7-2 to TRBJ1-3; no definite D call. The V and J ends lost 6 bases and 0 bases respectively, with 9 bases between them. This CDR3 is 14 amino acids long. Per germline, CDR1 SGHTA and CDR2 FQGNSA. The chain's CDR3 is CASSQDFSGNTIYF. The DNA of the CDR3 is TGTGCCAGCAGTCAAGACTTCTCTGGAAACACCATATATTTT.